The 23 T cell receptor beta chains below come from one sample, sequenced in a study of pediatric ulcerative colitis. The protocol was immunoSEQ multiplex PCR, while the TCRdb copy is restricted to in-frame clones and leaves out a portion. Of 40,000 to 55,000 clones listed, 78% are singletons. One to two pinch biopsies were taken from the rectum during colonoscopy. What was sequenced was gut tissue. Source of these receptors: a girl aged 5-17 years with moderate ulcerative colitis.

J is TRBJ2-5 and V is TRBV29-1; perhaps TRBD1 as D (5 bases). V was trimmed by 1 base and J by 4 bases, leaving 16 bases between them. There are 15 residues in the CDR3. Germline V CDR1 and CDR2: SQVTM, ANQGSEA. CDR3: CSVEGFQGSGETQYF. The CDR3 DNA sequence: TGCAGCGTTGAAGGGTTCCAGGGAAGTGGAGAGACCCAGTACTTC.

The chain employs TRBV28 and TRBJ2-2; 9 bases agree with TRBD1. After removal of 8 bases from V and 7 bases from J, the junction contained 17 bases not matched to a gene. The CDR3 extends over 17 amino acids. Germline values: CDR1 MDHEN, CDR2 SYDVKM. The CDR3 sequence: CASGDMSGTGSVGELFF. CDR3 in DNA: TGTGCCAGCGGGGATATGTCCGGGACAGGGTCTGTCGGGGAGCTGTTTTTT.

The chain links TRBV5-1 to TRBJ2-2, with a weak D call TRBD1 (6 bases). The CDR3 runs 15 residues. Germline CDR1 SGHRS, CDR2 YFSETQ. V was cut by 0 bases and J by 7 bases, with 13 bases left in between. DNA for the CDR3: TGCGCCAGCAGCTTGGGTAACAGGGATGGCGGGGAGCTGTTTTTT. Its protein is CASSLGNRDGGELFF.

A few counts support this clone. The chain joins TRBV19 to TRBJ1-5; TRBD1 aligns across 7 bases. CDR3 length: 15 amino acids. J was trimmed by 1 base and V by 8 bases; bases with no gene match: 8. Per germline, CDR1 LNHDA and CDR2 SQIVND (reference sequence). This chain's CDR3 is CASSGTAESNQPQHF. The DNA of the CDR3 is TGTGCCAGTTCCGGGACAGCGGAAAGCAATCAGCCCCAGCATTTT.

The J gene is TRBJ2-7, the V gene TRBV7-2, with 7 bases identical to TRBD1. The germline gives CDR1 SGHTA, CDR2 FQGNSA. The CDR3 contains 15 residues. V was pared by 5 bases and J by 1 base, with 8 bases of the junction left unmatched. CDR3 sequence (DNA): TGTGCCAGCAGCCTAACAGGGGCGAGGTCCTACGAGCAGTACTTC. Protein product: CASSLTGARSYEQYF.

This sequence joins TRBV5-1 and TRBJ1-1; 12 nucleotides agree with TRBD1. The germline V gene encodes CDR1 SGHRS and CDR2 YFSETQ. The CDR3 is 20 residues long. The J segment lost 0 bases and the V segment lost 0 bases, leaving 12 bases of the junction unmatched. The CDR3 spells CASSLVGDRGLSEVNTEAFF. The CDR3 DNA sequence: TGCGCCAGCAGCTTGGTGGGGGACAGGGGGCTTTCAGAGGTGAACACTGAAGCTTTCTTT.

V is TRBV6-1 and J is TRBJ1-1, with D tentatively TRBD1 (5 bases). The V end was cut by 10 bases, the J end by 4 bases, with 16 bases between. CDR3 size: 13 residues. The germline V gene encodes CDR1 MNHNS and CDR2 SASEGT. CDR3 in amino acids: CATRVYQSTEAFF. CDR3 coding DNA: TGTGCCACCAGGGTATATCAGTCCACTGAAGCTTTCTTT.

The CDR3 DNA reads TGTGCCAGTAGTTCATATGGCGGGGGGGCTTCCTACAATGAGCAGTTCTTC. Translation: CASSSYGGGASYNEQFF. V is TRBV19 and J is TRBJ2-1; the match to TRBD2 covers 9 bases. V was clipped by 5 bases and J by 1 base; unmatched bases: 9. CDR1 is LNHDA and CDR2 is SQIVND in the germline V gene (reference sequence). The CDR3 is made up of 17 amino acids. Together with reference TRBV19 and TRBJ2-1, the CDR3 gives the full variable domain: DGGITQSPKYLFRKEGQNVTLSCEQNLNHDAMYWYRQDPGQGLRLIYYSQIVNDFQKGDIAEGYSVSREKKESFPLTVTSAQKNPTAFYLCASSSYGGGASYNEQFFGPGTRLTVL.

In this sample, this clone is medium-sized (0.01 to 0.1%). The V call is TRBV19, the J call TRBJ1-2; D is unresolved. CDR1 and CDR2 from the germline V gene are LNHDA and SQIVND (reference sequence). Trimming stripped 7 bases from V and 4 bases from J, with 16 bases between. The CDR3 sequence is 14 residues long. In DNA form, the CDR3 reads TGTGCCAGTACTAGTAGCCGGGCCTCCTATGGCTACACCTTC. Its protein product is CASTSSRASYGYTF.

Only one count was recorded for this clone. The genes are TRBV6-5 and TRBJ2-7, with 10 bases fitting TRBD2. Trimming removed 8 bases from V and 2 bases from J; junction bases left unmatched: 3. The V gene's germline CDR1 is MNHEY and CDR2 SVGAGI. The CDR3 consists of 13 residues. CDR3 coding DNA: TGTGCCAGCCGGACTAGCGGACCCTACGAGCAGTACTTC. Translating it yields CASRTSGPYEQYF.

This chain joins TRBV6-1 and TRBJ1-5; D is ambiguous. The CDR3 sequence is 14 residues long. Trimming removed 6 bases from V and 1 base from J, with 10 bases in between. CDR1 is MNHNS, CDR2 SASEGT, per germline. CDR3: CASRRASSNQPQHF. In nucleotides, the CDR3 is TGTGCCAGCAGAAGGGCATCGAGCAATCAGCCCCAGCATTTT.

The chain couples TRBV28 to TRBJ1-3, with no clear D. Germline-derived CDR1 and CDR2 are MDHEN and SYDVKM. The CDR3 extends over 15 amino acids. V shed 6 bases and J shed 0 bases, with 12 bases lying between them. CDR3 in amino acids: CASSLAQSSGNTIYF. CDR3 sequence (DNA): TGTGCCAGCAGCCTTGCACAGAGCTCTGGAAACACCATATATTTT.

This rearrangement joins TRBV30 to TRBJ1-6, with a tentative D call TRBD1 (5 bases). V gave up 1 base and J gave up 7 bases, with 14 bases separating them. This CDR3 has 15 residues. Looked up from germline, CDR1 is GTSNPN and CDR2 is SVGIG (reference sequence). CDR3 sequence: CAWSEGGTRNSPLHF. In nucleotides, the CDR3 is TGTGCCTGGAGTGAAGGAGGGACCCGCAATTCACCCCTCCACTTT.

The J gene is TRBJ2-7, the V gene TRBV7-9, with 8 bases that match TRBD1. This CDR3 has 14 amino acids. Germline V gene lookup returns CDR1 SEHNR and CDR2 FQNEAQ (reference sequence). Trimming cost V 4 bases and J 7 bases; bases outside gene matches: 9. Here the CDR3 reads CASSSSTGVEEQYF. In DNA form, the CDR3 reads TGTGCCAGCAGCTCCTCGACAGGGGTGGAGGAGCAGTACTTC.

This clone was observed a handful of times. The rearrangement links TRBV4-2 to TRBJ1-2; 8 bases align to TRBD1. The CDR3 has 15 amino acids. After removal of 0 bases from V and 8 bases from J, the junction contained 8 bases not matched to a gene. CDR1 is LGHNA and CDR2 is YNFKEQ in the germline V gene. This CDR3 reads CASSQDSQGALGYTF. CDR3 sequence (DNA): TGTGCCAGCAGCCAAGATTCCCAGGGGGCATTAGGCTACACCTTC.

The chain uses TRBV9 and TRBJ1-2; D not resolved. With 0 bases removed from V and 6 bases from J, the gap between germline ends came to 15 bases. Germline values: CDR1 SGDLS, CDR2 YYNGEE. This CDR3 contains 15 residues. The chain's CDR3 is CASSVGFRQVDGYTF. CDR3 sequence (DNA): TGTGCCAGCAGCGTAGGGTTTCGGCAGGTTGATGGCTACACCTTC.

This sequence joins TRBV11-2 and TRBJ2-7; unclear D gene. Germline CDR1 and CDR2: SGHAT and FQNNGV. The CDR3 runs to 14 residues. With 1 base removed from V and 1 base from J, the gap between germline ends came to 8 bases. CDR3 nucleotide sequence: TGTGCCAGCAGCTTAGGCTCATCATCCTACGAGCAGTACTTC. It specifies CASSLGSSSYEQYF.

This clone showed up just once. CDR3 protein: CASSSGVHPEAFF. DNA for the CDR3: TGTGCCAGCAGCTCAGGGGTTCACCCTGAAGCTTTCTTT. The genes are TRBV5-6 and TRBJ1-1; D possibly corresponds to TRBD1 (6 bases). The CDR3 is made up of 13 amino acids. Trimming removed 3 bases from V and 6 bases from J, with 12 bases in between. CDR1 SGHDT and CDR2 YYEEEE come from the germline V gene.

This chain joins TRBV11-2 and TRBJ2-5; D gene unclear. Per germline, CDR1 SGHAT and CDR2 FQNNGV. This CDR3 comprises 15 residues. V was pared by 2 bases and J by 2 bases, with 12 bases between. Written as DNA, the CDR3 is TGTGCCAGCAGCTTACAGTATCAGCTACAAGAGACCCAGTACTTC. It codes for CASSLQYQLQETQYF.

The V and J genes are TRBV20-1 and TRBJ2-1; D not resolved. The germline V and J ends were trimmed by 7 bases and 9 bases, with 13 bases remaining between them. This CDR3 region has 11 residues. Germline values: CDR1 DFQATT, CDR2 SNEGSKA (reference sequence). As DNA, the CDR3 is TGCAGTGTTCCCCTAGGTATTGAGCAGTTCTTC. This codes for CSVPLGIEQFF.

The chain couples TRBV19 to TRBJ2-6; D is perhaps TRBD1 or TRBD2 (6 bases each). CDR1 and CDR2 (germline): LNHDA, SQIVND (reference sequence). The CDR3 totals 18 residues. Trimming took off 2 bases at V and 0 bases at J, with 14 bases between the two ends. CDR3 bases: TGTGCCAGTAGTATAAATGACGGGGGCCCCTCTGGGGCCAACGTCCTGACTTTC. It codes for CASSINDGGPSGANVLTF.

The chain joins TRBV6-4 to TRBJ1-2; TRBD1 matches at 10 bases. V trimming: 2 bases; J trimming: 2 bases; junction bases outside the gene matches: 5. The germline V gene has CDR1 MRHNA and CDR2 SNTAGT. The CDR3 is 16 amino acids. The CDR3 region has the DNA TGTGCCAGCAGTGACGGGACAGGGGCTCCCAACTATGGCTACACCTTC. Encoded protein: CASSDGTGAPNYGYTF.

This chain connects TRBV19 to TRBJ1-1; D perhaps matches TRBD1 (5 bases). Germline-derived CDR1 and CDR2 are LNHDA and SQIVND (reference sequence). There are 13 residues in the CDR3. Trimming pared 9 bases from V and 1 base from J, leaving 12 bases between. The CDR3 loop is CASGWTPNTEAFF. The CDR3 DNA reads TGTGCCAGCGGATGGACACCGAACACTGAAGCTTTCTTT.